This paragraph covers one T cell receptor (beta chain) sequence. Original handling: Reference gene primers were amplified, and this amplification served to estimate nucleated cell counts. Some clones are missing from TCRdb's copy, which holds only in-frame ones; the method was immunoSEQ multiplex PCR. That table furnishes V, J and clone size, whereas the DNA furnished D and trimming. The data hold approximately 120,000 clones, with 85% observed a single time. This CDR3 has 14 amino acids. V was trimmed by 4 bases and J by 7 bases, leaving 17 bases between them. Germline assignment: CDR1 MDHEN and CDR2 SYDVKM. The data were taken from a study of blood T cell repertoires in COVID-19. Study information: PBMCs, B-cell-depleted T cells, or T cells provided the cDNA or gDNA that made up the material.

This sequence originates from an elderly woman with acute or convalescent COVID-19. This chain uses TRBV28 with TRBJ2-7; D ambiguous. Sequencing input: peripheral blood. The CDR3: CASSSAAAQREQYV. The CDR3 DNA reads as TGTGCCAGCAGTTCCGCTGCAGCCCAGAGGGAGCAGTACGTC.